This T cell receptor beta chain was recorded in a study of control samples from healthy donors and cancer patients. The repertoire was sequenced with immunoSEQ multiplex PCR; TCRdb's copy has only in-frame clones and lacks some. The sample has about 77,000 clones, roughly 92% seen once. This sequence originates from a woman aged 60-75 years in good health. The sample consisted of blood.

CDR3 nucleotides: TGCGCCAGCAGCCCCGGACAGGGGGCGCCAAGGGATACGCAGTATTTT. Its protein product is CASSPGQGAPRDTQYF. The chain recombines TRBV5-1 with TRBJ2-3, with TRBD1 matching 11 bases. The V gene end was trimmed by 4 bases and the J gene end by 6 bases; junction bases not matched to a gene: 10. This CDR3 region has 16 residues. The germline CDR1 and CDR2 sequences are SGHRS and YFSETQ.